This T cell receptor beta chain derives from a study of blood T cells in healthy people across ages. About the research overall: Through template switching, about one barcoded beta molecule was captured per two T cells, as measured in model experiments.

With 6 bases removed from V and 0 bases from J, the gap between germline ends came to 18 bases. CDR1 and CDR2 from the germline V gene are MNHEY and SVGEGT. The CDR3 spans 18 residues. About this clonotype itself: Antigen unknown.

Study-wide findings and caveats: Strong correlation linked observed beta diversity and percent naive T cells.

The use of a sample-barcoded 5' primer and a J-beta primer mix characterized a second PCR of about 7 to 12 cycles. MiXCR, run by TCRdb on the 5' RACE reads, gives a single entry per CDR3 protein. This sample has around 900,000 distinct CDR3 sequences, with around 28% found just once. The sequencing sample was made of blood. This receptor was taken from a woman older than 75 in good health. This sequence joins TRBV6-2 or TRBV6-3 and TRBJ2-6; D remains unclear. The CDR3 sequence: CASSQEANWVSGANVLTF. Written as DNA, the CDR3 is TGTGCCAGCAGCCAAGAGGCCAACTGGGTCTCTGGGGCCAACGTCCTGACTTTC.